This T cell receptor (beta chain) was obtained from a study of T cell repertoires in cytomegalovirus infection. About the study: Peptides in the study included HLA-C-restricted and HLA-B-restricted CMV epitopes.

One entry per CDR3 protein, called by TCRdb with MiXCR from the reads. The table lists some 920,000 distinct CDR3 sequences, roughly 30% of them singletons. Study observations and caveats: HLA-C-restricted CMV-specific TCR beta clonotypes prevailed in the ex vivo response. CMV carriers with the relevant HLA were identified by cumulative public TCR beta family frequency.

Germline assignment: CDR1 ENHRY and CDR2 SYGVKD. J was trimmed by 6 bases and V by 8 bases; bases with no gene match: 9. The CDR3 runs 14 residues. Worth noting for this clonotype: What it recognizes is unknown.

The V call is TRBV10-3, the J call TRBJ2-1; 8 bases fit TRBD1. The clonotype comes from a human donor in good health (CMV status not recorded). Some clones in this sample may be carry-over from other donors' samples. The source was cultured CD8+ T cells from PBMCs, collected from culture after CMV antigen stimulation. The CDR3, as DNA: TGTGCCATCGCGGGACAGGAGGACTTCAATGAGCAGTTCTTC. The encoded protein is CAIAGQEDFNEQFF.